This is a list of T cell receptor beta chains from one sample in a study of ipilimumab plus nivolumab after autologous stem cell transplantation. Assay: immunoSEQ multiplex PCR; the TCRdb copy retains only in-frame clones and omits some. Of over 75,000 clones in the sample, 83% were seen once. Sequences were derived from PBMCs, sampled in a trial of ipilimumab plus nivolumab as post-transplant consolidation. All receptors come from a male donor with diffuse large B-cell lymphoma. CDR3s include the opening cysteine and the closing phenylalanine or tryptophan. The order of the fields is V gene, clone size, D gene, J gene, CDR3 protein, CDR3 DNA. D genes are given only for firm matches. Only part of the rows carry a size: once, few, many, or a class if the clone is expanded.

>TRBV29-1|.|.|TRBJ1-1
CSVDRDRSNTEAFF
TGCAGCGTTGATCGGGACCGGTCTAACACTGAAGCTTTCTTT
>TRBV7-2|few|.|TRBJ1-1
CASSLVGGSRTEAFF
TGTGCCAGCAGCTTAGTAGGGGGTTCTAGGACTGAAGCTTTCTTT
>TRBV6-5|.|.|TRBJ1-2
CASSGYTF
TGTGCCAGCTCCGGCTACACCTTC
>TRBV5-1|.|TRBD2|TRBJ2-1
CASSFTSGGAHEQFF
TGCGCCAGCAGCTTTACTAGCGGGGGGGCGCATGAGCAGTTCTTC
>TRBV5-4|.|.|TRBJ2-5
CASSPANRRGETQYF
TGTGCCAGCAGCCCCGCGAACAGGAGGGGGGAGACCCAGTACTTC
>TRBV11-2|.|.|TRBJ1-1
CASSPRFQAFF
TGTGCCAGCAGCCCTAGGTTCCAGGCTTTCTTT
>TRBV9|.|.|TRBJ1-3
CASSVEGTGNTIYF
TGTGCCAGCAGCGTAGAAGGGACGGGAAACACCATATATTTT
>TRBV7-2|few|.|TRBJ2-7
CASSLGGGYEQYF
TGTGCCAGCAGCTTAGGAGGCGGCTACGAGCAGTACTTC
>TRBV6-1|.|.|TRBJ1-3
CASSDHAPGHGNTIYF
TGTGCCAGCAGTGACCATGCCCCGGGACATGGAAACACCATATATTTT
>TRBV6-6|.|TRBD2|TRBJ2-1
CASSYSRGGAHEQFF
TGTGCCAGCAGTTACTCGCGCGGGGGGGCTCATGAGCAGTTCTTC
>TRBV6-1|.|.|TRBJ2-4
CASSWGPNHQYF
TGTGCCAGCAGTTGGGGACCTAACCATCAGTACTTC
>TRBV5-6|.|TRBD1|TRBJ1-1
CASTPGTGGPMNTEAFF
TGTGCCAGCACGCCGGGGACAGGGGGCCCTATGAACACTGAAGCTTTCTTT
>TRBV6-1|.|.|TRBJ2-7
CASREPGGLYEQYF
TGTGCCAGCAGGGAACCAGGGGGACTATACGAGCAGTACTTC
>TRBV7-2|.|TRBD1|TRBJ1-1
CASSLQSTGRSTEAFF
TGTGCCAGCAGCTTACAATCGACAGGGCGGAGCACTGAAGCTTTCTTT
>TRBV6-5|.|.|TRBJ1-2
CASSPLGRDYGYTF
TGTGCCAGCAGTCCCTTGGGCAGGGACTATGGCTACACCTTC
>TRBV6-1|.|.|TRBJ1-3
CASSVPTGRSSGNTIYF
TGTGCCAGCAGTGTTCCGACAGGCCGAAGCTCTGGAAACACCATATATTTT
>TRBV20-1|.|.|TRBJ1-2
CSAPYLGGYTF
TGCAGTGCCCCCTACTTGGGTGGCTACACCTTC
>TRBV30|.|.|TRBJ1-3
CAGAGKENTTYF
TGTGCTGGGGCGGGGAAGGAAAACACCACATATTTT
>TRBV5-1|once|TRBD1|TRBJ2-1
CASSLPEDRSSYNEQFF
TGCGCCAGCAGCTTGCCCGAGGACAGGAGCTCCTACAATGAGCAGTTCTTC
>TRBV2|.|TRBD1|TRBJ2-3
CASVGQGTDTQYF
TGTGCCAGCGTTGGACAGGGCACAGATACGCAGTATTTT
>TRBV7-2|.|.|TRBJ2-3
CASSLVGGRGTDTQYF
TGTGCCAGCAGCTTAGTTGGCGGCAGGGGAACAGATACGCAGTATTTT
>TRBV18|.|.|TRBJ1-6
CASSPGGPSYNSPLHF
TGTGCCAGCTCACCGGGGGGGCCCTCCTATAATTCACCCCTCCACTTT
>TRBV7-8|few|.|TRBJ2-1
CASSLVWGGEQFF
TGTGCCAGCAGCTTAGTCTGGGGAGGTGAGCAGTTCTTC
>TRBV10-2|.|.|TRBJ2-3
CASKVGESTDTQYF
TGCGCCAGCAAGGTGGGCGAGAGCACAGATACGCAGTATTTT
>TRBV11-2|.|.|TRBJ1-6
CASSLTGTSSPLHF
TGTGCCAGCAGCCTGACAGGAACTTCCTCACCCCTCCACTTT
>TRBV5-1|.|.|TRBJ1-5
CASSVGDSNQPQHF
TGCGCCAGCAGCGTTGGGGATAGCAATCAGCCCCAGCATTTT
>TRBV4-2|.|.|TRBJ1-4
CASRRAGDEKLFF
TGTGCCAGCAGAAGAGCGGGGGATGAAAAACTGTTTTTT
>TRBV6-6|once|.|TRBJ1-5
CASSYSMGGMGQPQHF
TGTGCCAGCAGTTACTCGATGGGGGGGATGGGGCAGCCCCAGCATTTT
>TRBV5-1|.|.|TRBJ1-2
CASSSEGQGVLDGYTF
TGCGCCAGCAGCTCCGAGGGGCAGGGTGTACTAGATGGCTACACCTTC
>TRBV15|once|.|TRBJ2-7
CATSRGGTGSYEQYF
TGTGCCACCAGCAGAGGTGGTACCGGCTCCTACGAGCAGTACTTC
>TRBV10-3|.|TRBD1|TRBJ2-7
CASPVLQGAYEQYF
TGTGCCAGCCCGGTGTTACAGGGGGCCTACGAGCAGTACTTC
>TRBV7-9|.|.|TRBJ2-7
CASSGNMGTYEQYF
TGTGCCAGCAGCGGCAATATGGGGACCTACGAGCAGTACTTC
>TRBV7-9|.|.|TRBJ1-2
CASSLASNYGYTF
TGTGCCAGCAGCTTAGCAAGTAACTATGGCTACACCTTC
>TRBV12-5|.|.|TRBJ1-2
CASEYTGLGGYTF
TGTGCTAGTGAATATACAGGGCTGGGCGGCTACACCTTC
>TRBV21-1|.|.|TRBJ1-1
CASSETGEDTEAFF
TGTGCCAGCAGCGAGACAGGGGAGGACACTGAAGCTTTCTTT
>TRBV6-6|.|TRBD1|TRBJ2-3
CASSRQGFVTDTQYF
TGTGCCAGCAGCCGACAGGGGTTCGTCACAGATACGCAGTATTTT
>TRBV2|.|TRBD1|TRBJ1-3
CASTVQGALTGNTIYF
TGTGCCAGCACGGTACAGGGGGCGCTTACTGGAAACACCATATATTTT
>TRBV5-6|.|.|TRBJ1-2
CASSFRLAPGYTF
TGTGCCAGCAGCTTTAGACTGGCGCCTGGCTACACCTTC
>TRBV21-1|.|.|TRBJ2-1
CASSKGKIPSGGEYNEQFF
TGTGCCAGCAGCAAAGGGAAGATACCTAGCGGGGGGGAGTACAATGAGCAGTTCTTC
>TRBV6-6|once|TRBD1|TRBJ1-1
CASNSPGGGTEAFF
TGTGCCAGCAACTCACCAGGGGGAGGGACTGAAGCTTTCTTT
>TRBV15|.|.|TRBJ2-3
CATSRSTGQSDTQYF
TGTGCCACCAGCAGATCGACGGGGCAATCAGATACGCAGTATTTT
>TRBV18|.|.|TRBJ1-2
CASSPQSQPYGYTF
TGTGCCAGCTCACCACAATCCCAACCCTATGGCTACACCTTC
>TRBV6-1|.|.|TRBJ2-5
CASSLPQGPSETQYF
TGTGCCAGCAGTTTGCCTCAGGGGCCCTCAGAGACCCAGTACTTC
>TRBV6-1|.|.|TRBJ2-3
CASSEQGTSTDTQYF
TGTGCCAGCAGTGAACAGGGAACTAGCACAGATACGCAGTATTTT
>TRBV6-1|.|.|TRBJ2-4
CASRPWGREVNIQYF
TGTGCCAGCAGGCCTTGGGGCAGGGAGGTAAACATTCAGTACTTC
>TRBV6-5|.|TRBD2|TRBJ2-2
CASSSLWGGDGELFF
TGTGCCAGCAGTAGCCTATGGGGGGGAGACGGGGAGCTGTTTTTT
>TRBV7-9|few|.|TRBJ1-2
CASRASGDGYTF
TGTGCCAGCAGGGCGTCCGGGGATGGCTACACCTTC
>TRBV11-2|.|.|TRBJ2-5
CASSITGTLRRETQYF
TGTGCCAGCAGCATCACAGGGACCCTTAGGCGAGAGACCCAGTACTTC
>TRBV9|.|.|TRBJ1-2
CASSPDPTPNYGYTF
TGTGCCAGCAGCCCCGATCCGACTCCTAACTATGGCTACACCTTC
>TRBV6-1|.|.|TRBJ1-5
CASSEADSSNQPQHF
TGTGCCAGCAGTGAGGCAGATAGTAGCAATCAGCCCCAGCATTTT
>TRBV7-2|.|TRBD2|TRBJ2-5
CASSFSSGRETQYF
TGTGCCAGCAGCTTCTCTAGCGGGCGAGAGACCCAGTACTTC
>TRBV6-1|once|.|TRBJ1-5
CASSPRGSSNQPQHF
TGTGCCAGCAGCCCGAGGGGTTCTAGCAATCAGCCCCAGCATTTT